These T cell receptor beta chains were read from a single sample in a study of T cell responses to AZD1222 COVID-19 vaccine. Method: immunoSEQ multiplex PCR; TCRdb's copy keeps in-frame clones and lacks some. The sample shows 100,000 to 150,000 clones, about 89% of them seen only once. The source was peripheral blood, collected on day 0 of AZD1222 vaccination. The receptors stem from an adult in good health. Each CDR3 is given with its conserved first and last residue. The order of the fields is CDR3 DNA, CDR3 protein, J gene, V gene, D gene, clone size. D genes are given only for firm matches. Rows give clone size only sometimes, using once, few, many, or a class for an expanded clone.

DNA: TGTGCCAGTAGTTCGACAGGCCTTGCAGTGGGTGAAAAACTGTTTTTT
CDR3: CASSSTGLAVGEKLFF
J: TRBJ1-4
V: TRBV19
D: -
size: -

DNA: TGCAGCGTTGCCGGGAAGTATGGCTACACCTTC
CDR3: CSVAGKYGYTF
J: TRBJ1-2
V: TRBV29-1
D: -
size: once

DNA: TGTGCCAGCAGGGGGGGGGCAGGTCGGGCAGATACGCAGTATTTT
CDR3: CASRGGAGRADTQYF
J: TRBJ2-3
V: TRBV2
D: -
size: -

DNA: TGTGCTAGTGGTTTGGTCCTCTCCGGAGCCAATGAAGCTTTCTTT
CDR3: CASGLVLSGANEAFF
J: TRBJ1-1
V: TRBV12-5
D: -
size: -

DNA: TGCGCCAGCAGCTTAGGGAGTGGGACTCAGCCCCAGCATTTT
CDR3: CASSLGSGTQPQHF
J: TRBJ1-5
V: TRBV5-1
D: -
size: -

DNA: TGTGCCAGCAGTCAGGGGGACAGGGGGACTGGTGAGCAGTACTTC
CDR3: CASSQGDRGTGEQYF
J: TRBJ2-7
V: TRBV9
D: TRBD1
size: once

DNA: TGTGCCAGTAGTAAGGGGACCGGGACGGGTGAGACCCAGTACTTC
CDR3: CASSKGTGTGETQYF
J: TRBJ2-5
V: TRBV19
D: -
size: -

DNA: TGTGCCAGCAGCAGAAATTCCGGGGCCGAATTGAACATTCAGTACTTC
CDR3: CASSRNSGAELNIQYF
J: TRBJ2-4
V: TRBV21-1
D: -
size: once

DNA: TGTGCCAGCAGCGTGGGGGTTCACACTGAAGCTTTCTTT
CDR3: CASSVGVHTEAFF
J: TRBJ1-1
V: TRBV9
D: -
size: -

DNA: TGTGCCAGCAGTGAAACCTCTTTTCCGAGCTCCTACAATGAGCAGTTCTTC
CDR3: CASSETSFPSSYNEQFF
J: TRBJ2-1
V: TRBV6-1
D: -
size: once

DNA: TGTGCCAGCAGCCAGGGACTCGTACCCACCGGGGAGCTGTTTTTT
CDR3: CASSQGLVPTGELFF
J: TRBJ2-2
V: TRBV3-1/TRBV3-2
D: -
size: -

DNA: TGCGCCAGCAGCTTGGGGCTAGGTGGTTCGAATGAGCAGTTCTTC
CDR3: CASSLGLGGSNEQFF
J: TRBJ2-1
V: TRBV5-1
D: -
size: -

DNA: TGTGCCAGCAGCGTAGGTAGCGGGGGGGACAATGAGCAGTTCTTC
CDR3: CASSVGSGGDNEQFF
J: TRBJ2-1
V: TRBV9
D: TRBD2
size: -

DNA: TGTGCCAGCAGCGTAGGACTAGCGTGGACAGATACGCAGTATTTT
CDR3: CASSVGLAWTDTQYF
J: TRBJ2-3
V: TRBV9
D: TRBD2
size: -

DNA: TGTGCCAGCTCACCACCGGCAGGCGTGAACACTGAAGCTTTCTTT
CDR3: CASSPPAGVNTEAFF
J: TRBJ1-1
V: TRBV18
D: -
size: -

DNA: TGTGCCAGCAGCTTAGGGGACGGGGGGTTGTATGAGCAGTACTTC
CDR3: CASSLGDGGLYEQYF
J: TRBJ2-7
V: TRBV7-2
D: TRBD2
size: -

DNA: TGTGCCAGCAGGGGTAGCGAGAGGGGACAGGGGGCGGCTGAAGCTTTCTTT
CDR3: CASRGSERGQGAAEAFF
J: TRBJ1-1
V: TRBV7-9
D: TRBD1
size: -

DNA: TGTGCCAGCAGCGGCCAGGGGTTCGCTAATGAAAAACTGTTTTTT
CDR3: CASSGQGFANEKLFF
J: TRBJ1-4
V: TRBV25-1
D: -
size: -

DNA: TGTGCCAGCAGGGCCGGGGAGGGGGTCCACAATGAGCAGTTCTTC
CDR3: CASRAGEGVHNEQFF
J: TRBJ2-1
V: TRBV5-8
D: -
size: -

DNA: TGTGCCAGCAGCGTAGTTGCCGGGGATGATGTCTATGGCTACACCTTC
CDR3: CASSVVAGDDVYGYTF
J: TRBJ1-2
V: TRBV9
D: -
size: -

DNA: TGTGCCAGTAGTGAGACACATGGCTCTCAGCCCCAGCATTTT
CDR3: CASSETHGSQPQHF
J: TRBJ1-5
V: TRBV19
D: -
size: -

DNA: TGTGCCACCAGTGACTCCGGGACAGAGAACACCGGGGAGCTGTTTTTT
CDR3: CATSDSGTENTGELFF
J: TRBJ2-2
V: TRBV24-1
D: TRBD1
size: -

DNA: TGTGCCAGCAGCCCCCAAGGGACGGTCGGAGGCTACACCTTC
CDR3: CASSPQGTVGGYTF
J: TRBJ1-2
V: TRBV7-2
D: -
size: -

DNA: TGTGCCAGCAGTTGGGGACGGGAGGGTGAGCAGTTCTTC
CDR3: CASSWGREGEQFF
J: TRBJ2-1
V: TRBV6-4
D: TRBD2
size: -

DNA: TGTGCCAGCAGCTTAGCCCCGGCCATGACGGGCAATCAGCCCCAGCATTTT
CDR3: CASSLAPAMTGNQPQHF
J: TRBJ1-5
V: TRBV7-2
D: -
size: -

DNA: TGTGCCAGCAGCTACAACAGGGCCCTTGAAGCTTTCTTT
CDR3: CASSYNRALEAFF
J: TRBJ1-1
V: TRBV7-9
D: -
size: -

DNA: TGTGCCAGCAGCCAATTAACGCGGGGACTCTCAAAAAATTCTAAAGAGACCCAGTACTTC
CDR3: CASSQLTRGLSKNSKETQYF
J: TRBJ2-5
V: TRBV14
D: -
size: -

DNA: TGTGCCAGTAGTCTCTCAGCGGGGGGGCCAAGTGAGCAGTTCTTC
CDR3: CASSLSAGGPSEQFF
J: TRBJ2-1
V: TRBV19
D: TRBD2
size: -

DNA: TGCGCCAGCAGCCCGGCCGGGACAGGGGACGAGCAGTACTTC
CDR3: CASSPAGTGDEQYF
J: TRBJ2-7
V: TRBV5-1
D: TRBD1
size: -

DNA: TGTGCCAGCAGTCTAGGGGGGAACACTGAAGCTTTCTTT
CDR3: CASSLGGNTEAFF
J: TRBJ1-1
V: TRBV2
D: -
size: once

DNA: TGTGCCAGCAGCTTGGGACTAGCGGAGACCTACAATGAGCAGTTCTTC
CDR3: CASSLGLAETYNEQFF
J: TRBJ2-1
V: TRBV7-2
D: TRBD2
size: -

DNA: TGTGCCAGTCAAAGGGGGGGCCGGGAGACCCAGTACTTC
CDR3: CASQRGGRETQYF
J: TRBJ2-5
V: TRBV2
D: -
size: -

DNA: TGTGCCAGCAGCCCTAGGTTCTCTGGGGCCAACGTCCTGACTTTC
CDR3: CASSPRFSGANVLTF
J: TRBJ2-6
V: TRBV3-1/TRBV3-2
D: -
size: -

DNA: TGTGCCAGTAGTACTACAGGGAACACTGAAGCTTTCTTT
CDR3: CASSTTGNTEAFF
J: TRBJ1-1
V: TRBV19
D: -
size: -

DNA: TGTGCCAGCAGCTTGAGGGACCGAGAATATGGCTACACCTTC
CDR3: CASSLRDREYGYTF
J: TRBJ1-2
V: TRBV5-4
D: -
size: -

DNA: TGTGCCTGGCGGAGACAGGGAGGCAATCAGCCCCAGCATTTT
CDR3: CAWRRQGGNQPQHF
J: TRBJ1-5
V: TRBV30
D: TRBD1
size: -

DNA: TGTGCCAGCAGCTTCGGAAACAGGGGGAACACTGAAGCTTTCTTT
CDR3: CASSFGNRGNTEAFF
J: TRBJ1-1
V: TRBV5-4
D: TRBD1
size: -

DNA: TGTGCCAGCAGCTTAACTAGCGGGAATAGGGATGAGCAGTTCTTC
CDR3: CASSLTSGNRDEQFF
J: TRBJ2-1
V: TRBV7-3
D: TRBD2
size: -

DNA: TGTGCCAGCATGGGACTAGCGGGAAGCTCCTACGAGCAGTACTTC
CDR3: CASMGLAGSSYEQYF
J: TRBJ2-7
V: TRBV6-5
D: TRBD2
size: -

DNA: TGTGCCAGCAGTGCGGGATTCGATAGCTCCTACGAGCAGTACTTC
CDR3: CASSAGFDSSYEQYF
J: TRBJ2-7
V: TRBV6-2/TRBV6-3
D: -
size: -

DNA: TGTGCCAGCAGCCCTCAAACTAGCGACCCCACCGGGGAGCTGTTTTTT
CDR3: CASSPQTSDPTGELFF
J: TRBJ2-2
V: TRBV9
D: TRBD2
size: -

DNA: TGTGCCAGCAGCAAAGCGACAGGGTCTCCTGAAGCTTTCTTT
CDR3: CASSKATGSPEAFF
J: TRBJ1-1
V: TRBV21-1
D: -
size: -

DNA: TGCGCCAGCAGCTTGGCCGGGGGGACAGGGGAAGCTTTCTTT
CDR3: CASSLAGGTGEAFF
J: TRBJ1-1
V: TRBV5-1
D: TRBD1
size: -

DNA: TGTGCCAGCAGTGGGCAGGGTAGTCAGCCCCAGCATTTT
CDR3: CASSGQGSQPQHF
J: TRBJ1-5
V: TRBV2
D: -
size: few

DNA: TGTGCCAGCAGTGAGGGCAGGCGCAATCAGCCCCAGCATTTT
CDR3: CASSEGRRNQPQHF
J: TRBJ1-5
V: TRBV2
D: -
size: -

DNA: TGTGCCAGCAAGGGTAGCGGGCAAGAGACCCAGTACTTC
CDR3: CASKGSGQETQYF
J: TRBJ2-5
V: TRBV12-3/TRBV12-4
D: TRBD2
size: -